This TCR beta chain was identified during a study of blood T cell repertoires in COVID-19. The CDR3 totals 13 residues. The trim removed 5 bases at V and 8 bases at J, leaving 8 bases unmatched. Germline V lookup: CDR1 SNHLY, CDR2 FYNNEI. In the authors' methods: Counts of nucleated cells, estimated from reference gene primer amplification, were obtained. Libraries were prepared by immunoSEQ multiplex PCR; TCRdb keeps only in-frame clonotypes and omits some of them. V, J and clone size were drawn from that table, and D and trimming were deduced from the DNA. The sample has under 450,000 clones, roughly 88% seen once; the top ten hold about 12%.

V gene TRBV2 combines with J gene TRBJ1-2, with TRBD1 matching 7 bases. This TCR came from a woman between 45 and 65 years old with COVID-19, enrolled during active disease. Sequencing used peripheral blood. CDR3 bases: TGTGCCAGCAGTCCCGGACAGGCCGTAGGCTACACCTTC. It is translated as CASSPGQAVGYTF. Full variable domain (remainder filled in from reference TRBV2 and TRBJ1-2): EPEVTQTPSHQVTQMGQEVILRCVPISNHLYFYWYRQILGQKVEFLVSFYNNEISEKSEIFDDQFSVERPDGSNFTLKIRSTKLEDSAMYFCASSPGQAVGYTFGSGTRLTVV.